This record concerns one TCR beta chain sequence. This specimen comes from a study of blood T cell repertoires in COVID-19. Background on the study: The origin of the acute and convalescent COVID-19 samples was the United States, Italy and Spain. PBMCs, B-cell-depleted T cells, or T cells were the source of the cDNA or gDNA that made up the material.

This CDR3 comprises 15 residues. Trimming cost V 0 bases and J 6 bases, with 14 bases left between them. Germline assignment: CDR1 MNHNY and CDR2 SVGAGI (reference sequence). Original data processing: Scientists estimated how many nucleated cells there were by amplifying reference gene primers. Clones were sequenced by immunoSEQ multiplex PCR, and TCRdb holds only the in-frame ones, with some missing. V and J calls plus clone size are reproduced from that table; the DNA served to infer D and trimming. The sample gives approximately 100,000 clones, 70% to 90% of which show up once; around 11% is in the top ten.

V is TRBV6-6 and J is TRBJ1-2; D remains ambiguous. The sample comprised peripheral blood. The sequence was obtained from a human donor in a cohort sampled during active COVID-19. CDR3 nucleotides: TGTGCCAGCAGTTACTCGGCGGATGGGAGGAATGGCTACACCTTC. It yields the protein CASSYSADGRNGYTF.